This TCR beta chain was sequenced for a study of shared clonotypes between healthy human individuals (dated by TCRdb to the early 2020s). Study-level background: A few men and a couple of women, aged 18 to 49 years, made up the cohort. Per donor, leukapheresis produced somewhere between about 0.94 and 10 billion PBMCs. For each donor, three plates each were used for CD4 naive and CD4 memory, two plates were used for CD8 naive, and one plate was used for CD8 memory. To increase sequencing depth and limit assay-specific biases, different laboratories used diverse techniques to prepare libraries and sequence TCR repertoires. Blood TCR repertoires of roughly five healthy adults were deeply sequenced to estimate repertoire size and the extent of clonotype sharing between individuals. The research as a whole found: Sampling was limited to blood, and TCR repertoires in tissue likely differ from TCR repertoires in blood. Incomplete sequencing was indicated by rarefaction of sorted-subset datasets, despite the large sequencing depth. When a handful of donors were compared, the shared fraction of clonotypes was about 5% for naive CD4, less than 4% for naive CD8, roughly 2.3% for memory CD4, and 0.4% for memory CD8. Compared with non-shared clonotypes, the clonotypes found in all four sorted-subset donors had higher generation probabilities. Naive subsets generally had larger estimated clonotype richness than memory subsets did. Based on pairwise subsampling, the degree of clonotype sharing among donors was expected to be affected by sequencing depth. The small number of donors limited the genetic and exposure-history diversity represented.

The donors were healthy, HIV-negative adults with no recently reported acute infections or vaccinations. All donors were Caucasian adults living in Nashville, Tennessee, USA. Magnetic negative selection was used to enrich CD4+ T cells, after which naive cells were positively selected on CD45RA and the negative fraction became the memory subset. Blood was obtained by leukapheresis, after which PBMCs were separated by Ficoll-Histopaque density gradient centrifugation and cryopreserved in liquid nitrogen vapor phase. Analytical flow cytometry was used to check the purity and quantity of each magnetically sorted T cell population. From each sorted fraction, genomic DNA was isolated and quantified by UV absorbance on a Nanodrop 2000c. From the germline V gene, CDR1 is KGHSH and CDR2 is LQKENI. Between the V and J ends, shortened by 0 bases and 0 bases respectively, the junction contains 8 bases. From cysteine to phenylalanine, the CDR3 is 15 amino acids long. Left in the record is the CDR3 DNA by itself, 45 bases read in frame from the first base.

TCR CDR3 regions were amplified from genomic DNA by multiplex PCR using the deep immunoSEQ assay. Extracted genomic DNA from each cell subset was spread evenly across all wells of several immunoSEQ 96-well plates, with each plate serving as a replicate. For sorted subsets, each replicate PCR was loaded with 150 to 250 ng genomic DNA, equivalent to 25,000 to 35,000 T cell genomes. Purified libraries were quantified with a Qubit 3.0 fluorometer, sized on a Bioanalyzer 2100, and re-quantified with the KAPA Library Quantification kit. Every immunoSEQ 96-well plate was sequenced on a dedicated single-read 150-cycle Illumina NextSeq 550 flow cell. The authors processed their data as follows. The immunoSEQ output contained only junctional sequences without quality scores, so filtering could not match that applied to full-length reads. Sequences were annotated with PyIR, a Python wrapper for IgBLAST v1.9, and V/J genes and CDR3 were assigned using IMGT germline references. Reads with weak V/J assignments (E-value above 1e-6), missing CDR3, stop codons, out-of-frame junctions, or ambiguous translated residues were removed. V3J clonotypes were defined as sequences sharing an identical inferred V gene, J gene, and CDR3 amino acid sequence. To compute the percentage overlap between repertoires, the number of shared unique clonotypes was divided by the size of the smaller repertoire. RTK rarefaction, the Chao1 estimator, and Recon v2.1 estimates of unobserved clonotypes were used to assess repertoire richness. Generation probabilities for all TCRbeta clonotypes obtained by the gDNA method from four donors were computed using OLGA. In TCRdb, the immuneACCESS table is reduced to in-frame sequences with V and J assigned. These tables do not hold every clone; where another copy was compared, an unresolved V gene accounts for under half, and the others remain unexplained. V, J and clone size derive from that table, while D and trimming were established from the DNA sequence. Across this sample there are some 2.1 million clones, with 95% seen only once. About 0.13% of the sample goes to the ten largest clones.

On this clone itself: Its target antigen remains unknown. Per-base qualities were not stored, and no clone one base away is much larger.

Sequenced: naive CD4+ T cells sorted from blood. The meaning of the sample's cell subset or site label: CD45RA+ positively selected. The chain is encoded by TRBV18 joined to TRBJ1-1, with the D segment identity uncertain. The origin of this receptor is a man younger than 35 in good health. The base sequence is TGTGCCAGCTCACCACCGGGAGACATGAACACTGAAGCTTTCTTT. Translated, this gives CASSPPGDMNTEAFF.